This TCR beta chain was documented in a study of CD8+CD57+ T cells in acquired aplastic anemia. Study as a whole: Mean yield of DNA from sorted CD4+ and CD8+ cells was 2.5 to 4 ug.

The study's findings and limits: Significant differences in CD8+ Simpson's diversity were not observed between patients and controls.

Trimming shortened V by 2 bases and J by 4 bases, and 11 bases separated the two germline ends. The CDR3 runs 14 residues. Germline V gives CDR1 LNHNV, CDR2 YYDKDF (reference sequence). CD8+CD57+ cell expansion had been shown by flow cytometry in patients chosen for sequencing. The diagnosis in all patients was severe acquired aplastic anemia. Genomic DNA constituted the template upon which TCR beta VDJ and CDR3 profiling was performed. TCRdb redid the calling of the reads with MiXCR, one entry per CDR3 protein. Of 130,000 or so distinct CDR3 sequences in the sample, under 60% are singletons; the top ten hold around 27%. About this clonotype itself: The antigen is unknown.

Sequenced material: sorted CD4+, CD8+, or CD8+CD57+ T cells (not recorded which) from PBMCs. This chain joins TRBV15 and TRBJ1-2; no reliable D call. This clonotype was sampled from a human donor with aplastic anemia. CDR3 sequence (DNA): TGTGCCACCAGCAGACCCGGAATGGGCTATGGCTACACCTTC. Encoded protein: CATSRPGMGYGYTF. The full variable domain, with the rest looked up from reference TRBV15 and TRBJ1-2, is DAMVIQNPRYQVTQFGKPVTLSCSQTLNHNVMYWYQQKSSQAPKLLFHYYDKDFNNEADTPDNFQSRRPNTSFCFLDIRSPGLGDTAMYLCATSRPGMGYGYTFGSGTRLTVV.